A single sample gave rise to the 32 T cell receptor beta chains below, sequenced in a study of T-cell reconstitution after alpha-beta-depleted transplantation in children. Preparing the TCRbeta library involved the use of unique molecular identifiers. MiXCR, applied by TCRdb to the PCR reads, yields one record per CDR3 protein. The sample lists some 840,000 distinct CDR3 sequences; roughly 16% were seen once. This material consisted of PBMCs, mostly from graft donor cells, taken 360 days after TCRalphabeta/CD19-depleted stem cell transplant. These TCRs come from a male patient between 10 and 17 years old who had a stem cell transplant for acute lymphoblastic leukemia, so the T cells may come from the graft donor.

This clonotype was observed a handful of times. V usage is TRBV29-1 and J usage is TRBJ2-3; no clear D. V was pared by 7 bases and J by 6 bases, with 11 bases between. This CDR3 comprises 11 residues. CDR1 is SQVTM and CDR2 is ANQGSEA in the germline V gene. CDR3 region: CSADNRDTQYF. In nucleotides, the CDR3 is TGCAGCGCTGATAACCGGGATACGCAGTATTTT.

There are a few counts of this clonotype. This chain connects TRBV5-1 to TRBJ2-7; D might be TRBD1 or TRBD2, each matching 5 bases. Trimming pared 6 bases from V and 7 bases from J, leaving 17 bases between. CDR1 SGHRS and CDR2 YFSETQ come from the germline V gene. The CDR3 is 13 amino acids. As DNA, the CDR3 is TGCGCCAGCACTAGATGGGGGACGGGGGAGCAGTACTTC. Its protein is CASTRWGTGEQYF.

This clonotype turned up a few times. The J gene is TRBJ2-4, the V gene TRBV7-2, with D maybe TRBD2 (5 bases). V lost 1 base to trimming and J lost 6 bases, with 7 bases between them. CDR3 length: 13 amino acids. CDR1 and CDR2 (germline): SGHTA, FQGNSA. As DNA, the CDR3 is TGTGCCAGCAGCTTAGGGACTTCAAACATTCAGTACTTC. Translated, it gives CASSLGTSNIQYF.

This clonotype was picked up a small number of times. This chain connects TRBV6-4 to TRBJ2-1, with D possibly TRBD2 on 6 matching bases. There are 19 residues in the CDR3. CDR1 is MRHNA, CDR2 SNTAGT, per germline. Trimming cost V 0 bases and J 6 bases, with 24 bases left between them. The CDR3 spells CASSDSSLGSGRIGNEQFF. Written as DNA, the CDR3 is TGTGCCAGCAGTGACTCGTCTTTAGGTTCAGGGAGGATCGGCAATGAGCAGTTCTTC.

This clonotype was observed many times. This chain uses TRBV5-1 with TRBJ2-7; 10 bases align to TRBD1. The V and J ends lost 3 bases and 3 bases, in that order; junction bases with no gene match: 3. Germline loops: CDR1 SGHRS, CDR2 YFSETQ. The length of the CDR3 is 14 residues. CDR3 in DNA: TGCGCCAGCAGCTCACGGACAGGGGGCTACGAGCAGTACTTC. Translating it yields CASSSRTGGYEQYF. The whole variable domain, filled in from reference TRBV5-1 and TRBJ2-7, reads KAGVTQTPRYLIKTRGQQVTLSCSPISGHRSVSWYQQTPGQGLQFLFEYFSETQRNKGNFPGRFSGRQFSNSRSEMNVSTLELGDSALYLCASSSRTGGYEQYFGPGTRLTVT.

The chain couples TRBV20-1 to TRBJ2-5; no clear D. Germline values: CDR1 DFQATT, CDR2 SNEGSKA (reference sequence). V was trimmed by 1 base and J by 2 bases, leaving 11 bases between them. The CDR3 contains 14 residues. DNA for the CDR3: TGCAGTGCTAGAGGGACCTTAAGGCAAGAGACCCAGTACTTC. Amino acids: CSARGTLRQETQYF.

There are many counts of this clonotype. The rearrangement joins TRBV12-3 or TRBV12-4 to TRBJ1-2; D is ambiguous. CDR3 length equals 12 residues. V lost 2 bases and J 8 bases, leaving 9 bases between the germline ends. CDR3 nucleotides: TGTGCCAGCAGTTTAAGTGAAGTCGGCTACACCTTC. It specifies CASSLSEVGYTF.

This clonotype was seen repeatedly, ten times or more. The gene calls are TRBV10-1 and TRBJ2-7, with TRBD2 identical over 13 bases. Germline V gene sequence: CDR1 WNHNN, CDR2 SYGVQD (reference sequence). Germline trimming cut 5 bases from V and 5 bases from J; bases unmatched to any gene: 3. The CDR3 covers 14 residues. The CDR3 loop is CASSPGLAGHEQYF. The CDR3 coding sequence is TGCGCCAGCAGTCCGGGACTAGCGGGACACGAGCAGTACTTC.

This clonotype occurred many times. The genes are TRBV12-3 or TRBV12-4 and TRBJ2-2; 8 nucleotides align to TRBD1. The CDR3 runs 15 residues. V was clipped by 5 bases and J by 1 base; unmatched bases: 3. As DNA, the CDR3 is TGTGCCAGCAGTCGCGGACAGGGGAACACCGGGGAGCTGTTTTTT. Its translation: CASSRGQGNTGELFF.

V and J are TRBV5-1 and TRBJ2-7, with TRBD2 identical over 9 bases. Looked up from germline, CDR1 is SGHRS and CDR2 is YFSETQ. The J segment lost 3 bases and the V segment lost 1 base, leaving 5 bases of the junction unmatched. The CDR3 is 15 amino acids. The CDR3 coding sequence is TGCGCCAGCAGCTTGAGACTAGCGGCAAGCTACGAGCAGTACTTC. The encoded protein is CASSLRLAASYEQYF.

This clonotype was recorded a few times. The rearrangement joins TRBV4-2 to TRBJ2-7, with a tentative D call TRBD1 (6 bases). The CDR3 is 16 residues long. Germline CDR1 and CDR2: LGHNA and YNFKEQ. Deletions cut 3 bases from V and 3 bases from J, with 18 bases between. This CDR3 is CASSQAPTGLGYEQYF. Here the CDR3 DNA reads TGTGCCAGCAGCCAGGCCCCCACAGGGCTGGGCTACGAGCAGTACTTC.

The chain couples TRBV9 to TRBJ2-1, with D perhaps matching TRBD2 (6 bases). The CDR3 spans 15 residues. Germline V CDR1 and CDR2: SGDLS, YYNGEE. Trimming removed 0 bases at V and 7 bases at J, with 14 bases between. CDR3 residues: CASSVGSGGFNEQFF. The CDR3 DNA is TGTGCCAGCAGCGTAGGATCCGGGGGTTTTAATGAGCAGTTCTTC.

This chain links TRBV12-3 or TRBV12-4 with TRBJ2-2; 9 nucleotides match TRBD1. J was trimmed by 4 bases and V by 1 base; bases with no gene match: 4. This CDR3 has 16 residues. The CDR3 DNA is TGTGCCAGCAGTTTAGGGACAGGGGCGGCCACCGGGGAGCTGTTTTTT. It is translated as CASSLGTGAATGELFF.

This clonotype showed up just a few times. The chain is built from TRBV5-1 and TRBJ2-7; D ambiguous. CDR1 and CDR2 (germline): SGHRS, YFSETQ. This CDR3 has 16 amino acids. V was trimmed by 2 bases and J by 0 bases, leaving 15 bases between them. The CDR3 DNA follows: TGCGCCAGCAGCTTTCAACACGGTCTCAGCTCCTACGAGCAGTACTTC. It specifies CASSFQHGLSSYEQYF.

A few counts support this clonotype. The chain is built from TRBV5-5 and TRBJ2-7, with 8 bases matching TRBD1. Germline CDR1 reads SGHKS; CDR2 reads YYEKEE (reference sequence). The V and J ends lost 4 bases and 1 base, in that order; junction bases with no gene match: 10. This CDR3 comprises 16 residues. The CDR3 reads CASSPEPGTGSYEQYF. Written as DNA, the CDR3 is TGTGCCAGCAGCCCCGAACCCGGGACAGGATCCTACGAGCAGTACTTC.

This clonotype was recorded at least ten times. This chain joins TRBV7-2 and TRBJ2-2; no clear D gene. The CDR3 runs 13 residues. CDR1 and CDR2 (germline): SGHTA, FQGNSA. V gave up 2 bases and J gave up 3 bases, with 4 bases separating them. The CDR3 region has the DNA TGTGCCAGCAGCTTACCCGACACCGGGGAGCTGTTTTTT. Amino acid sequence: CASSLPDTGELFF.

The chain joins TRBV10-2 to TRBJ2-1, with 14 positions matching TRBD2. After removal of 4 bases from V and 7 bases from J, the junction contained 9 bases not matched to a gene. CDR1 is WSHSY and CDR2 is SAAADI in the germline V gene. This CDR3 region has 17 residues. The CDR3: CASSGLQTSGRGNEQFF. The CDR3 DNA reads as TGCGCCAGCAGTGGGCTCCAGACTAGCGGGAGGGGGAATGAGCAGTTCTTC.

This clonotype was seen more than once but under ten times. In DNA form, the CDR3 reads TGCGCCGGAAAGGGACTAGCGGGAGGGCGTCATATCGGAAACATTCAGTACTTC. Protein sequence: CAGKGLAGGRHIGNIQYF. The chain employs TRBV5-1 and TRBJ2-4, with 16 bases fitting TRBD2. The germline V gene has CDR1 SGHRS and CDR2 YFSETQ. This CDR3 spans 18 amino acids. J gave up 6 bases and V 10 bases, and 16 bases lay outside the gene matches. The full variable domain, its missing parts supplied by reference TRBV5-1 and TRBJ2-4, is KAGVTQTPRYLIKTRGQQVTLSCSPISGHRSVSWYQQTPGQGLQFLFEYFSETQRNKGNFPGRFSGRQFSNSRSEMNVSTLELGDSALYLCAGKGLAGGRHIGNIQYFGAGTRLSVL.

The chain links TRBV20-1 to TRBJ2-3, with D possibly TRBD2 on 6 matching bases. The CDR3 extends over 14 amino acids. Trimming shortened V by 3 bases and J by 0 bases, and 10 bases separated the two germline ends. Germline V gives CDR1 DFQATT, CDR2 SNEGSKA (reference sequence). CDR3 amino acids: CSASGGRSTDTQYF. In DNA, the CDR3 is TGCAGTGCTAGTGGAGGGAGGAGCACAGATACGCAGTATTTT.

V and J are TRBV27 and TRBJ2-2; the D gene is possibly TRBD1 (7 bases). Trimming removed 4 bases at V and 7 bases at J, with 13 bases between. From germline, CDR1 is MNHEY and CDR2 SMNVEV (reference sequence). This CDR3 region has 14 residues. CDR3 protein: CASSYRGGVGELFF. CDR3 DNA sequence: TGTGCCAGCAGTTACAGGGGAGGTGTCGGGGAGCTGTTTTTT.

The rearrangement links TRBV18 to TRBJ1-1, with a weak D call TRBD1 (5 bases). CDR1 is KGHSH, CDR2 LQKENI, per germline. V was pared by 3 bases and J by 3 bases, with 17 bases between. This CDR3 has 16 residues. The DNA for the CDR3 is TGTGCCAGCTCACCTTTAGGGCAGGGCGGTTACACTGAAGCTTTCTTT. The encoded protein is CASSPLGQGGYTEAFF.

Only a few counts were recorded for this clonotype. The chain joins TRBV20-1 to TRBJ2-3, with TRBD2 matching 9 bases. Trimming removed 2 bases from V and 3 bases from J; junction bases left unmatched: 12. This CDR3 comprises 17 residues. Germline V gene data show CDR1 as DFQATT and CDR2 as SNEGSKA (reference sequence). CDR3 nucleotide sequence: TGCAGTGCTAGATGGTGGGGGCGGGAGGGCCAAACAGATACGCAGTATTTT. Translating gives CSARWWGREGQTDTQYF.

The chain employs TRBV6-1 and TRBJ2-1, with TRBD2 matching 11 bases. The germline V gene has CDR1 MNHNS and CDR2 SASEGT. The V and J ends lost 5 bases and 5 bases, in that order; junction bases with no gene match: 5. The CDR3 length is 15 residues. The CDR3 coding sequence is TGTGCCAGCAGTAAACTAGCGGGAGTCAACAATGAGCAGTTCTTC. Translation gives CASSKLAGVNNEQFF.

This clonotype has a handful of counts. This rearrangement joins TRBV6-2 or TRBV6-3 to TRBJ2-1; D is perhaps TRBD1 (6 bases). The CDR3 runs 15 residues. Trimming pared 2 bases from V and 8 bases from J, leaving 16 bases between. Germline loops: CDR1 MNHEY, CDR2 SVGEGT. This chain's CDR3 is CASSYPSSRGDEQFF. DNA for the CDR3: TGTGCCAGCAGTTACCCCAGCTCCAGGGGAGATGAGCAGTTCTTC.

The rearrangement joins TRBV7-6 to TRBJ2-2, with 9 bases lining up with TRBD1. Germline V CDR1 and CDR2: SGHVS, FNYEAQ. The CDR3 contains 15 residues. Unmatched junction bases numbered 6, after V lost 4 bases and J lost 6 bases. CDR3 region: CASSYWDRAAGELFF. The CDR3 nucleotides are TGTGCCAGCAGCTACTGGGACAGGGCCGCCGGGGAGCTGTTTTTT.

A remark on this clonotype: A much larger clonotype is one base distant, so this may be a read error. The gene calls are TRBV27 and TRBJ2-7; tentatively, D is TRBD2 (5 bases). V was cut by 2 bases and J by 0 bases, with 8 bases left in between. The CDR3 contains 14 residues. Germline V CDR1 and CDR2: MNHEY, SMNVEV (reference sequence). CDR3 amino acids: CASSLGSFSYEQYF. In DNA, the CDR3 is TGTGCCAGCAGTTTAGGGAGTTTCTCCTACGAGCAGTACTTC.

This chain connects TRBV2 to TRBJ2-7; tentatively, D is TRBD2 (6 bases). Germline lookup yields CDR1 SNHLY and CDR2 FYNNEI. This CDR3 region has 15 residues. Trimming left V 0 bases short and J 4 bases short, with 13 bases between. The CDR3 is CASSEAWRGGYEQYF. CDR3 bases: TGTGCCAGCAGTGAAGCTTGGAGGGGAGGATACGAGCAGTACTTC.

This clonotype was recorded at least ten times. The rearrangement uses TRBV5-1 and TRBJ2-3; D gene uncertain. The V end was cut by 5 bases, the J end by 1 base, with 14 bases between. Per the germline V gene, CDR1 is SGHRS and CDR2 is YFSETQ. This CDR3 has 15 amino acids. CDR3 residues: CASRELESGTDTQYF. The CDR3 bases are TGCGCCAGCAGAGAGCTAGAATCGGGCACAGATACGCAGTATTTT.

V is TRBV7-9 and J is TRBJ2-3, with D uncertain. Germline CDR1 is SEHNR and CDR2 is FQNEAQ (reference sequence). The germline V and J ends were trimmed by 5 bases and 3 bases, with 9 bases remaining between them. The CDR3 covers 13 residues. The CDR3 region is CASSGQYTDTQYF. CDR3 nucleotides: TGTGCCAGCAGCGGGCAGTATACAGATACGCAGTATTTT.

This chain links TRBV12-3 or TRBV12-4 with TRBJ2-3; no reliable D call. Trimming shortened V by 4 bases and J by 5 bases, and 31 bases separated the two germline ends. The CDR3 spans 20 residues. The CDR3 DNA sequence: TGTGCCAGCAGTTCTCCCGACCTAGTGCTGATAGGACCTGGTGGAGATACGCAGTATTTT. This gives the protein CASSSPDLVLIGPGGDTQYF.

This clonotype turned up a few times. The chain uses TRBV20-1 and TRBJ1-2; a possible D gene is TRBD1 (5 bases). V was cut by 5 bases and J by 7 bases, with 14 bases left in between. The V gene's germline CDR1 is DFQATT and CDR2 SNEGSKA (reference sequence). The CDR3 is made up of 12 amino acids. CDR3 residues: CSAPQGSAGYTF. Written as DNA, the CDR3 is TGCAGTGCTCCTCAGGGATCCGCTGGCTACACCTTC.

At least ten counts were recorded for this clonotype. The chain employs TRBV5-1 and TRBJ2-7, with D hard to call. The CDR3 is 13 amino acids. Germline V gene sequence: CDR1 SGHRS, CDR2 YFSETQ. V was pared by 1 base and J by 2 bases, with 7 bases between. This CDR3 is CASSLSSTYEQYF. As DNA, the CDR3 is TGCGCCAGCAGCTTGTCTTCGACCTACGAGCAGTACTTC.